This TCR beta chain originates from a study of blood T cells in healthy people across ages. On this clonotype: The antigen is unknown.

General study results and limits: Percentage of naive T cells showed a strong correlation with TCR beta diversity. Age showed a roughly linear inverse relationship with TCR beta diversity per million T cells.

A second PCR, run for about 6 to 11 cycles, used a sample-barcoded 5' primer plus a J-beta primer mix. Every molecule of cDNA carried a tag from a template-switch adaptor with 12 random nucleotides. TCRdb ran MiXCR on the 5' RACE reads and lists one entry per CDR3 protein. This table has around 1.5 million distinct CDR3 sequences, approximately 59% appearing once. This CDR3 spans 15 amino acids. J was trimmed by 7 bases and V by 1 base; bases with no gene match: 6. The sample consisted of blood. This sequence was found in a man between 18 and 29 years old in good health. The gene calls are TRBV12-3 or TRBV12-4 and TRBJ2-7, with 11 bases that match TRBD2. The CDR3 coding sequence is TGTGCCAGCAGTTTAGTAGCGGGAGGGAGAGGGGAGCAGTACTTC. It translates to CASSLVAGGRGEQYF.